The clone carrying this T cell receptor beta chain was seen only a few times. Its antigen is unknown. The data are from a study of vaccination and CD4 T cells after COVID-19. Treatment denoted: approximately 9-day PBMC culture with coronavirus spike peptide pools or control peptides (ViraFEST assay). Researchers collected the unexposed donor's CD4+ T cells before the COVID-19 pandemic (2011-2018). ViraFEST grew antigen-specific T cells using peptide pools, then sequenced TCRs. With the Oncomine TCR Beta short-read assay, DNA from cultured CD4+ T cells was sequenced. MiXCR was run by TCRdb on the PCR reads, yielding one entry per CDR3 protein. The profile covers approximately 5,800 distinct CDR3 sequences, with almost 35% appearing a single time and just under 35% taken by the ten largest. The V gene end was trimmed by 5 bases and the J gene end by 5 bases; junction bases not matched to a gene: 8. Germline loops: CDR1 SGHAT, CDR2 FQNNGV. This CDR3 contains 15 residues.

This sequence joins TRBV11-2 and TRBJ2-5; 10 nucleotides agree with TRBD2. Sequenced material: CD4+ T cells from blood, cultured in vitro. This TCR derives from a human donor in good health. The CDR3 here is CASSLSSGGGETQYF. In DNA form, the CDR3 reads TGTGCCAGCAGCCTTTCTAGCGGGGGTGGTGAGACCCAGTACTTC.